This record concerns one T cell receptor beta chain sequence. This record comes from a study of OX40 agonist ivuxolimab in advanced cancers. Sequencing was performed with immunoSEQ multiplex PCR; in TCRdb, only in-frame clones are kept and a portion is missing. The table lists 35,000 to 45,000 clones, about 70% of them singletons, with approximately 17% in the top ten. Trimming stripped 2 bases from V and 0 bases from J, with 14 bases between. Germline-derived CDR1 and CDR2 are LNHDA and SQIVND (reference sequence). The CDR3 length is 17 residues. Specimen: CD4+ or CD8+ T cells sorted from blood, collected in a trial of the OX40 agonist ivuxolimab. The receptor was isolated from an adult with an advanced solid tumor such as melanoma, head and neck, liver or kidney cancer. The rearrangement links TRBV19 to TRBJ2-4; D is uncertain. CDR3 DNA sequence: TGTGCCAGTAGTATAACCTTTACAGTGCTAGCCAAAAACATTCAGTACTTC. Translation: CASSITFTVLAKNIQYF.